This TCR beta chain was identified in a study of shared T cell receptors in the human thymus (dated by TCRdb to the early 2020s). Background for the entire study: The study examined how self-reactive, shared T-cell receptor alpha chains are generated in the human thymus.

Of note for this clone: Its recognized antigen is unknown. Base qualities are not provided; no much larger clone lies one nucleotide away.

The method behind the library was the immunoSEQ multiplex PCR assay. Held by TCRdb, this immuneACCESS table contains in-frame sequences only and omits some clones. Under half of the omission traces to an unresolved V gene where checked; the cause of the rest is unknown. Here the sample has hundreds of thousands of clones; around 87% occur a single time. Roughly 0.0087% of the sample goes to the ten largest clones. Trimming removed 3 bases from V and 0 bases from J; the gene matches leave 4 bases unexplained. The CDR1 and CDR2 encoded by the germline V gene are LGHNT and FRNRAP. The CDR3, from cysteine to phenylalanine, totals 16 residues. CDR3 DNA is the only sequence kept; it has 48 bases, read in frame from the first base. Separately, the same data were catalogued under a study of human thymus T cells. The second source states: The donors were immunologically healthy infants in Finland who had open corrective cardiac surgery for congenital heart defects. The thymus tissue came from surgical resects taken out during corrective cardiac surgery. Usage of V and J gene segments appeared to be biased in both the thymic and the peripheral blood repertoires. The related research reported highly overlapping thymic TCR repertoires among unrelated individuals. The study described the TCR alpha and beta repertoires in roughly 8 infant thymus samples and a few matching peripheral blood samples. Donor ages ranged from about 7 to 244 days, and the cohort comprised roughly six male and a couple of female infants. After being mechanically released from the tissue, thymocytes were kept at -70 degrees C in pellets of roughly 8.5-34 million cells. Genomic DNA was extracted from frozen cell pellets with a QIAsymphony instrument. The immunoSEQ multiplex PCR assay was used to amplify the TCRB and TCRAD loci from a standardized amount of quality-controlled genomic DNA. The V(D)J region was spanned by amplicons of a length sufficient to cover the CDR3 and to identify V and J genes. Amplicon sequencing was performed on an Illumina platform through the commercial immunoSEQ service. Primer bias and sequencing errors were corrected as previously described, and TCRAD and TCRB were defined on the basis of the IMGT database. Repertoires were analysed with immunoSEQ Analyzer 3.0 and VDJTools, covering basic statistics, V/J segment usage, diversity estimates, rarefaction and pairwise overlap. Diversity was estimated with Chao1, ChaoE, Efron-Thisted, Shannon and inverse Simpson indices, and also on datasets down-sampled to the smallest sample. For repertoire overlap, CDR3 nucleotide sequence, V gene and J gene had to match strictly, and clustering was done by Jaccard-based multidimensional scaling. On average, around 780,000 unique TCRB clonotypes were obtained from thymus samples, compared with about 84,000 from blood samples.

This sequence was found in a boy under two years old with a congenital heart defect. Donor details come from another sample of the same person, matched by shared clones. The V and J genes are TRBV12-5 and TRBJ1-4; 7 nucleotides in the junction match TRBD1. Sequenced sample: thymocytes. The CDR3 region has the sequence CASGFDREATNEKLFF. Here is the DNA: TGTGCTAGTGGTTTTGACAGGGAAGCAACTAATGAAAAACTGTTTTTT.